Sequencing of this TCR beta chain was carried out in a study of blood T cell repertoires in COVID-19. Germline V lookup: CDR1 SNHLY, CDR2 FYNNEI. V was pared by 4 bases and J by 2 bases, with 6 bases between. CDR3 length: 14 amino acids. Assay used: immunoSEQ multiplex PCR; TCRdb lists only in-frame clones, some missing. This table holds tens of thousands of clones, around 87% found once. The chain employs TRBV2 and TRBJ2-6, with D unclear. The clonotype comes from a man aged 45-60 years with active COVID-19. Sequencing was carried out using peripheral blood. The CDR3 nucleotides read TGTGCCAGCAGTGGCGGTACTGGGGCCAACGTCCTGACTTTC. Residues: CASSGGTGANVLTF.